The clone carrying this T cell receptor (beta chain) showed up just a few times. Authors' data handling: Reference gene primer amplification gave nucleated cell count estimates. Assay: immunoSEQ multiplex PCR; the TCRdb copy retains only in-frame clones and omits some. The V and J calls and clone size come from that table; D and trimming were worked out from the DNA. The sample contains 150,000 or so clones, around 83% of which appear only once. The data were obtained in a study of blood T cell repertoires in COVID-19. At the level of the study: Samples taken during acute and convalescent COVID-19 were collected in the United States, Italy and Spain. PBMCs, B-cell-depleted T cells, or T cells were the source of the cDNA or gDNA that made up the material.

Followed longitudinally, the Seattle patients had been enrolled during active infection. V lost 4 bases and J lost 0, with 21 bases in between. Germline V CDR1 and CDR2: SGHDN, FVKESK. The CDR3 totals 18 residues. The gene calls are TRBV14 and TRBJ1-1; D perhaps matches TRBD1 (6 bases). The clonotype originates from a woman aged 55-69 years with COVID-19, enrolled during active disease. The material sequenced was peripheral blood. The CDR3 region has the DNA TGTGCCAGCAGCCGTTGGGGGCAGGGTTTAAGGATGAACACTGAAGCTTTCTTT. Amino acid sequence: CASSRWGQGLRMNTEAFF.